This entry is about one TCR beta chain. Its target is not known. Blood was collected once per donor into heparin, averaging about 100 mL. Sequenced material consisted of expressed TCRB transcripts (all of the isolated RNA was reverse transcribed). TCRdb's copy holds only in-frame clones and misses some; the assay was immunoSEQ multiplex PCR. The table includes 120,000 to 150,000 clones, about 7.1% detected once. V trimming: 5 bases; J trimming: 5 bases; junction bases outside the gene matches: 6. The germline V gene encodes CDR1 SNHLY and CDR2 FYNNEI. The CDR3 has 13 residues. This entry comes from a study of beta chain features in type 1 diabetes. Study-level information: Sorted cells from all samples, numbering roughly 100 million, were examined. Study-level points and caveats: Diminished insertions and augmented deletions at VDJ junctions characterized type 1 diabetes patients.

The sample comprised central memory CD4+ T cells from blood. The TCR was taken from a woman aged 30 to 39 in good health. This chain connects TRBV2 to TRBJ2-7; 7 bases line up with TRBD1. CDR3 coding DNA: TGTGCCAGCAGTCAGACAGGGATGAACGAGCAGTACTTC. Protein sequence: CASSQTGMNEQYF.